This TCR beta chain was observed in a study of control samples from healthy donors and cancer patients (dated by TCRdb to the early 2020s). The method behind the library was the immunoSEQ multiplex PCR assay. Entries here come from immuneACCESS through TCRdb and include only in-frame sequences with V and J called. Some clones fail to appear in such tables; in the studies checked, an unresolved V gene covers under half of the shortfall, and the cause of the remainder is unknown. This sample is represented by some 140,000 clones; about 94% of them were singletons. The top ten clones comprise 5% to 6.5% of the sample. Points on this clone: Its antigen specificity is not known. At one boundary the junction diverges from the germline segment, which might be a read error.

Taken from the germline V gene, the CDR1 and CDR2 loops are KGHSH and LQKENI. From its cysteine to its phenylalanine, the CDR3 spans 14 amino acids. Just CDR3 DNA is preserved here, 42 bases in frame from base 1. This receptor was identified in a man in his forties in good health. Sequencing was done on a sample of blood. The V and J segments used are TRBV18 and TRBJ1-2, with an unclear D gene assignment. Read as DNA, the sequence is TGTGCCAGCTCACCAGGAGGCAGTAACTATGGCCACACCTTC. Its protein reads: CASSPGGSNYGHTF.